Below, 30 T cell receptor beta chains from the same sample are listed, as sequenced in a study of CD8 T cells in Susac syndrome. RNA amounts of roughly 0.5 to 1 ug underwent reverse transcription with random hexamers. In TCRdb, the immunoSEQ multiplex PCR reads were re-called with MiXCR into one record per CDR3 protein. The repertoire holds hundreds of thousands of distinct CDR3 sequences, with approximately 94% as singletons. Material for sequencing was CD4+ T cells from PBMCs. All receptors come from a human donor with Susac syndrome.

The J gene is TRBJ2-3, the V gene TRBV27, with a weak D call TRBD2 (6 bases). Germline V gene data show CDR1 as MNHEY and CDR2 as SMNVEV (reference sequence). Trimming took 9 bases from V and 0 from J, leaving 19 bases between them. The CDR3 is made up of 16 amino acids. CDR3 coding DNA: TGTGCCAGTGGGACTCTAAAGGCCCTAAGCACAGATACGCAGTATTTT. It yields the protein CASGTLKALSTDTQYF.

The rearrangement joins TRBV5-6 to TRBJ2-6, with D unclear. V was clipped by 0 bases and J by 0 bases, with 16 bases between them. Germline V gene lookup returns CDR1 SGHDT and CDR2 YYEEEE. This CDR3 has 19 residues. CDR3 nucleotides: TGTGCCAGCAGCTTGGCCGAAAGGGTCGAGAACTCTGGGGCCAACGTCCTGACTTTC. Its protein is CASSLAERVENSGANVLTF.

The J gene is TRBJ1-2, the V gene TRBV30, with a weak D call TRBD1 (6 bases). CDR1 and CDR2 (germline): GTSNPN, SVGIG (reference sequence). This CDR3 contains 14 residues. Trimming cost V 5 bases and J 7 bases, with 20 bases left between them. The CDR3: CAWGPDLQGSGYTF. DNA for the CDR3: TGTGCCTGGGGTCCCGATTTACAGGGTAGTGGCTACACCTTC.

J is TRBJ1-3 and V is TRBV3-1, with a weak D call TRBD1 (6 bases). The V end lost 0 bases, the J end lost 4 bases, and 10 bases lay between the germline ends. The CDR3 has 15 amino acids. Germline-derived CDR1 and CDR2 are LGHDT and YNNKEL (reference sequence). The CDR3 sequence is CASSQDAGTGNTIYF. CDR3 nucleotide sequence: TGTGCCAGCAGCCAAGATGCAGGGACAGGAAACACCATATATTTT.

This chain joins TRBV3-1 and TRBJ2-1, with 8 bases lining up with TRBD2. Germline assignment: CDR1 LGHDT and CDR2 YNNKEL (reference sequence). CDR3 size: 13 residues. V shed 4 bases, J shed 5 bases, and the junction held 1 base outside the gene matches. As DNA, the CDR3 is TGTGCCAGCAGCCGGGGACTAGACAATGAGCAGTTCTTC. The encoded protein is CASSRGLDNEQFF.

This sequence joins TRBV11-3 and TRBJ2-1; D gene uncertain. The germline CDR1 and CDR2 sequences are SGHNT and YENEEA. The CDR3 sequence is 12 residues long. Trimming took off 1 base at V and 8 bases at J, with 6 bases between the two ends. The CDR3 nucleotides read TGTGCCAGCAGCTTAGTATGGGATGAGCAGTTCTTC. This encodes CASSLVWDEQFF.

This clonotype was seen only once. The gene calls are TRBV4-1 and TRBJ1-1; D is uncertain. Per germline, CDR1 MGHRA and CDR2 YSYEKL. V was pared by 3 bases and J by 0 bases, with 17 bases between. The CDR3 runs 17 residues. The CDR3 loop is CASSHTRHSLMNTEAFF. The CDR3 nucleotides read TGCGCCAGCAGCCATACCCGACATTCCCTCATGAACACTGAAGCTTTCTTT.

The chain joins TRBV18 to TRBJ1-5; the D gene is possibly TRBD1 (5 bases). There are 17 residues in the CDR3. The V gene lost 3 bases and the J gene lost 6 bases, with 21 bases spanning the gap. Germline V gives CDR1 KGHSH, CDR2 LQKENI. The CDR3 DNA reads as TGTGCCAGCTCACCGGACGGGAGAGCCGGGGCGGGTCAGCCCCAGCATTTT. It yields the protein CASSPDGRAGAGQPQHF.

This chain joins TRBV28 and TRBJ1-3, with 8 nucleotides matching TRBD1. CDR3 length: 14 residues. Trimming took 5 bases from V and 8 from J; bases not matched to a gene: 8. Germline CDR1 reads MDHEN; CDR2 reads SYDVKM. The CDR3 is CASSPPDRGDTIYF. CDR3 DNA: TGTGCCAGCAGTCCCCCAGACAGGGGAGACACCATATATTTT.

This clonotype was counted a single time. The chain combines TRBV7-3 with TRBJ1-6; D remains ambiguous. The V gene lost 5 bases and the J gene lost 7 bases, with 12 bases spanning the gap. CDR3 length equals 14 residues. The germline CDR1 and CDR2 sequences are SGHTA and FQGTGA. The CDR3 loop reads CASSNEGGNSPLHF. The CDR3 DNA reads TGTGCCAGCAGCAACGAAGGAGGCAATTCACCCCTCCACTTT.

The rearrangement uses TRBV10-3 and TRBJ2-3; D is undetermined. With 10 bases removed from V and 0 bases from J, the gap between germline ends came to 14 bases. Looked up from germline, CDR1 is ENHRY and CDR2 is SYGVKD. The CDR3 runs to 14 residues. The CDR3 nucleotides read TGTGCCACCACCCCGGAGATTAGCACAGATACGCAGTATTTT. As protein: CATTPEISTDTQYF.

The chain carries TRBV28 and TRBJ2-1, with 8 bases that match TRBD2. V was pared by 4 bases and J by 7 bases, with 12 bases of the junction left unmatched. This CDR3 has 16 residues. The germline V gene encodes CDR1 MDHEN and CDR2 SYDVKM. CDR3 coding DNA: TGTGCCAGCAGTTCCCCTGGCGGGGGGCCGATTAATGAGCAGTTCTTC. Residues: CASSSPGGGPINEQFF.

The CDR3 DNA sequence: TGTGCCACCAGCTCCGGCATCACACAGTATTTT. This translates into CATSSGITQYF. The genes are TRBV15 and TRBJ2-3; D remains ambiguous. The CDR3 extends over 11 amino acids. Germline CDR1 is LNHNV and CDR2 is YYDKDF (reference sequence). V was pared by 5 bases and J by 12 bases, with 12 bases between.

This chain connects TRBV12-3 or TRBV12-4 to TRBJ2-3; D is perhaps TRBD1 (5 bases). The CDR3 loop spans 12 amino acids. V lost 7 bases and J 4 bases, leaving 9 bases between the germline ends. The CDR3 nucleotides read TGTGCCAGCAAAGGGGCCGCAGATACGCAGTATTTT. Its translation is CASKGAADTQYF.

This clonotype appeared a single time. The chain recombines TRBV20-1 with TRBJ2-3, with 12 nucleotides matching TRBD1. The length of the CDR3 is 19 residues. V trimming: 1 base; J trimming: 0 bases; junction bases outside the gene matches: 11. Germline V gives CDR1 DFQATT, CDR2 SNEGSKA (reference sequence). The CDR3 loop reads CSARGWGQGAVSSTDTQYF. CDR3 coding DNA: TGCAGTGCTAGAGGGTGGGGACAGGGGGCTGTTAGTAGCACAGATACGCAGTATTTT.

This chain joins TRBV24-1 and TRBJ2-1, with TRBD2 matching over 14 bases. J was trimmed by 10 bases and V by 4 bases; bases with no gene match: 8. The CDR3 has 16 residues. Germline CDR1 reads KGHDR; CDR2 reads SFDVKD. CDR3 sequence (DNA): TGTGCCACCAGTGAGACCGGGACTAGCGGGGGTTGGGAGCAGTTCTTC. Translation: CATSETGTSGGWEQFF.

The V and J genes are TRBV20-1 and TRBJ2-7; a possible D gene is TRBD1 (6 bases). V was cut by 0 bases and J by 2 bases, with 14 bases left in between. The germline V gene has CDR1 DFQATT and CDR2 SNEGSKA (reference sequence). The CDR3 extends over 15 amino acids. The CDR3 nucleotides read TGCAGTGCTAGAGATCCCCGAGGGGACACCTACGAGCAGTACTTC. As protein: CSARDPRGDTYEQYF.

The chain links TRBV6-1 to TRBJ1-5; TRBD1 agrees at 10 bases. V dropped 6 bases and J dropped 7; count of bases not matched to a gene: 15. The CDR3 loop spans 17 amino acids. Germline values: CDR1 MNHNS, CDR2 SASEGT. The CDR3 spells CASSPGQGPRSGQPQHF. Here the CDR3 DNA reads TGTGCCAGCAGCCCGGGACAGGGGCCAAGGAGTGGACAGCCCCAGCATTTT.

The chain combines TRBV25-1 with TRBJ1-2, with D tentatively TRBD1 (5 bases). The V gene lost 6 bases and the J gene lost 9 bases, with 14 bases spanning the gap. The CDR3 covers 12 residues. The germline CDR1 and CDR2 sequences are MGHDK and SYGVNS. CDR3 sequence: CASRGPLNSYTF. Here the CDR3 DNA reads TGTGCCAGCAGGGGACCGTTAAATAGCTACACCTTC.

V gene TRBV5-1 combines with J gene TRBJ2-3; tentatively, D is TRBD1 (6 bases). Germline loops: CDR1 SGHRS, CDR2 YFSETQ. The CDR3 extends over 13 amino acids. Trimming left V 3 bases short and J 5 bases short, with 10 bases between. CDR3 DNA: TGCGCCAGCAGCTACCGACAGGAAGATACGCAGTATTTT. Translated: CASSYRQEDTQYF.

The chain employs TRBV19 and TRBJ2-1; the match to TRBD2 covers 7 bases. The CDR3 consists of 14 residues. V gave up 3 bases and J gave up 9 bases; unmatched junction bases: 8. Germline-derived CDR1 and CDR2 are LNHDA and SQIVND (reference sequence). The CDR3 DNA reads TGTGCCAGTAGTATGGGAGGACTAGTCGGTGAGCAGTTCTTC. Protein product: CASSMGGLVGEQFF.

CDR3 protein: CAWRGPLGSNTEAFF. The CDR3 DNA reads as TGTGCCTGGAGAGGCCCCCTGGGGTCGAACACTGAAGCTTTCTTT. The gene calls are TRBV30 and TRBJ1-1, with D uncertain. Germline V CDR1 and CDR2: GTSNPN, SVGIG (reference sequence). The CDR3 totals 15 residues. V was trimmed by 3 bases and J by 1 base, leaving 15 bases between them.

The chain is built from TRBV12-3 or TRBV12-4 and TRBJ1-6; maybe TRBD1 (6 bases). The V end was cut by 6 bases, the J end by 7 bases, with 16 bases between. The CDR3 extends over 15 amino acids. For the CDR3, the DNA is TGTGCCAGCAGCCCGCCGGGGGGGCTGAATTCACCCCTCCACTTT. Residues: CASSPPGGLNSPLHF.

This clonotype has a single count. V and J are TRBV28 and TRBJ2-7, with D unclear. Germline V gives CDR1 MDHEN, CDR2 SYDVKM. The V end was cut by 1 base, the J end by 4 bases, with 20 bases between. The CDR3 is 17 residues long. The CDR3 reads CASSLFIGEGMEYEQYF. Here the CDR3 DNA reads TGTGCCAGCAGTTTATTTATTGGGGAAGGGATGGAGTACGAGCAGTACTTC.

The chain is built from TRBV5-1 and TRBJ1-5; TRBD1 matches 11 bases. Trimming at V came to 5 bases and at J to 5 bases, leaving 6 bases not matched to a gene. There are 15 residues in the CDR3. Germline loops: CDR1 SGHRS, CDR2 YFSETQ. The CDR3 nucleotides read TGCGCCAGCAGTCGGACAGGGGGCGATGATCAGCCCCAGCATTTT. Its protein is CASSRTGGDDQPQHF.

The chain links TRBV5-1 to TRBJ1-1; 8 bases align to TRBD1. CDR1 is SGHRS and CDR2 is YFSETQ in the germline V gene. Trimming took 1 base from V and 4 from J; bases not matched to a gene: 6. This CDR3 contains 15 residues. CDR3 sequence: CASSLRTGLGTEAFF. CDR3 bases: TGCGCCAGCAGCTTGAGGACAGGGCTCGGCACTGAAGCTTTCTTT.

The chain carries TRBV7-3 and TRBJ2-1, with 7 bases lining up with TRBD2. CDR3 length: 14 residues. Germline V CDR1 and CDR2: SGHTA, FQGTGA. V gave up 2 bases and J gave up 9 bases; unmatched junction bases: 7. The CDR3 spells CASSLGREGFEQFF. DNA for the CDR3: TGTGCCAGCAGCTTAGGCAGGGAGGGTTTTGAGCAGTTCTTC.

The V and J genes are TRBV20-1 and TRBJ1-1, with a weak D call TRBD1 (5 bases). Germline CDR1 and CDR2: DFQATT and SNEGSKA (reference sequence). The V end lost 3 bases, the J end lost 4 bases, and 9 bases lay between the germline ends. CDR3 length: 12 residues. CDR3 in DNA: TGCAGTGCTAGGAGCGGGGCCACTGAAGCTTTCTTT. Protein product: CSARSGATEAFF.

V and J are TRBV4-1 and TRBJ1-4; possible D gene TRBD1, 5 bases. Trimming stripped 2 bases from V and 1 base from J, with 14 bases between. The CDR3 is 17 residues long. Germline CDR1 MGHRA, CDR2 YSYEKL. CDR3 in amino acids: CASSQLVDGGTNEKLFF. The CDR3, as DNA: TGCGCCAGCAGCCAACTCGTCGACGGGGGAACTAATGAAAAACTGTTTTTT.

This sequence joins TRBV10-3 and TRBJ2-2; D is undetermined. The CDR3 sequence is 16 residues long. Trimming stripped 4 bases from V and 1 base from J, with 13 bases between. In germline, CDR1 is ENHRY, CDR2 SYGVKD. The CDR3 loop is CAISGDSPENTGELFF. The CDR3 coding sequence is TGTGCCATCAGTGGAGATAGCCCGGAGAACACCGGGGAGCTGTTTTTT.